The 5 T cell receptor beta chains given below trace back to one sample, sequenced in a study of blood T cells in healthy people across ages. A second PCR of roughly 7 to 11 cycles used a sample-barcoded 5' primer and a J-beta primer mix. A single record per CDR3 protein comes from TCRdb applying MiXCR to the 5' RACE reads. The sample shows over a million distinct CDR3 sequences, approximately 40% of them seen only once. Sequences were obtained from blood. The receptors originated from a young woman in good health.

This rearrangement joins TRBV10-3 to TRBJ2-1, with TRBD2 matching over 9 bases. This CDR3 is 14 amino acids long. CDR1 is ENHRY and CDR2 is SYGVKD in the germline V gene. Trimming cost V 6 bases and J 4 bases; bases outside gene matches: 4. CDR3: CAIRQTSGYNEQFF. CDR3 bases: TGTGCCATCAGACAGACTAGCGGTTACAATGAGCAGTTCTTC.

The CDR3 bases are TGTGCCAGCAGTCCTAACAGGGTCCACGAGCAGTACTTC. Amino acids: CASSPNRVHEQYF. This chain uses TRBV12-3 or TRBV12-4 with TRBJ2-7; the D gene is possibly TRBD1 (6 bases). V was pared by 5 bases and J by 5 bases, with 13 bases between. This CDR3 contains 13 residues.

V gene TRBV29-1 combines with J gene TRBJ1-2, with 8 bases aligning to TRBD1. Germline CDR1 SQVTM, CDR2 ANQGSEA. The CDR3 sequence is 15 residues long. The junction had 11 bases not matched to a gene; V was cut back by 0 bases and J by 8 bases. The chain's CDR3 is CSVEEVTQGAGGYTF. The CDR3 DNA sequence: TGCAGCGTTGAAGAGGTGACCCAGGGGGCGGGGGGCTACACCTTC. Full variable domain (remainder filled in from reference TRBV29-1 and TRBJ1-2): SAVISQKPSRDICQRGTSLTIQCQVDSQVTMMFWYRQQPGQSLTLIATANQGSEATYESGFVIDKFPISRPNLTFSTLTVSNMSPEDSSIYLCSVEEVTQGAGGYTFGSGTRLTVV.

This clonotype was seen a few times. The rearrangement links TRBV2 to TRBJ2-2, with TRBD1 matching over 8 bases. CDR1 and CDR2 (germline): SNHLY, FYNNEI. This CDR3 has 14 residues. Losses at the gene ends were 7 bases for V and 2 bases for J; bases not matched to a gene: 3. This chain's CDR3 is CASKDRANTGELFF. The CDR3 coding sequence is TGTGCCAGCAAGGACAGGGCCAACACCGGGGAGCTGTTTTTT.

As regards this clonotype: Mismatch with germline at one junction end may stem from a read error. CDR3 region: CASSFGRTGSYNELFF. Here the CDR3 DNA reads TGTGCCAGCAGCTTCGGTCGGACCGGCTCCTACAATGAGCTGTTCTTC. V gene TRBV7-8 combines with J gene TRBJ2-1; no clear D gene. The CDR3 is 16 residues long. Germline V gene lookup returns CDR1 SGHVS and CDR2 FQNEAQ. Supplemented by reference TRBV7-8 and TRBJ2-1, the full variable domain reads GAGVSQSPRYKVAKRGQDVALRCDPISGHVSLFWYQQALGQGPEFLTYFQNEAQLDKSGLPSDRFFAERPEGSVSTLKIQRTQQEDSAVYLCASSFGRTGSYNELFFGPGTRLTVL.